The 11 T cell receptor beta chains listed next were all sequenced from one sample in a study of regulatory T cells in long-lasting Graves disease listed by TCRdb under 2021. The time point label, as the study defines it: newly diagnosed GD, antithyroid drugs for less than 3 months. RNA was extracted from PBMCs in TRIzol for both TCR sequencing and RNA sequencing. Library prep was done by multiplex PCR. This sample was sequenced with an Illumina HiSeq 4000. iRepertoire HTBI primers and Arm-PCR amplification of CDR3 regions were used to construct TCR beta libraries. TCRdb passed the public sequencing reads through fastp at Q25 and MiXCR, retaining productive beta sequences. Rows with one shared CDR3 protein collapse into an entry with the most common genes and DNA. Here the sample has fewer than 650,000 distinct CDR3 sequences; about 15% occur a single time. The ten largest account for 15% to 20% of the sample.

The data were also submitted as part of a second study, on T cells in Graves' hyperthyroidism and ophthalmopathy.

Sequences were derived from peripheral blood mononuclear cells (PBMCs), sampled at new diagnosis, from a patient treated with antithyroid drugs. Every receptor here comes from a woman aged 25 to 39 with Graves disease. Donor details come from another sample of the same person, matched by shared clones.

This clonotype was counted ten times or more. The chain has TRBV7-9 and TRBJ1-1, with D possibly being TRBD1 (6 bases). The V end lost 5 bases, the J end lost 1 base, and 11 bases lay between the germline ends. CDR3 size: 14 residues. CDR1 and CDR2 (germline): SEHNR, FQNEAQ (reference sequence). The CDR3 sequence: CASSPGGPNTEAFF. CDR3 DNA: TGTGCCAGCAGCCCGGGGGGCCCGAACACTGAAGCTTTCTTT.

This clonotype was seen many times. The genes are TRBV6-2 or TRBV6-3 and TRBJ2-7; TRBD2 aligns across 14 bases. CDR3 length equals 16 residues. V shed 2 bases, J shed 7 bases, and the junction held 7 bases outside the gene matches. Germline lookup yields CDR1 MNHEY and CDR2 SVGEGT. CDR3 protein: CASSYRGLAGVGEQYF. For the CDR3, the DNA is TGTGCCAGCAGTTACCGGGGACTAGCGGGAGTTGGTGAGCAGTACTTC.

The table lists this clonotype with a few counts. The chain carries TRBV4-1 and TRBJ1-5; D is ambiguous. Trimming left V 1 base short and J 9 bases short, with 7 bases between. In germline, CDR1 is MGHRA, CDR2 YSYEKL. The length of the CDR3 is 12 residues. The DNA for the CDR3 is TGCGCCAGCAGCCAAGGGCTCTTGCCCCAGCATTTT. Amino acid sequence: CASSQGLLPQHF.

The table lists this clonotype with many counts. The genes are TRBV30 and TRBJ1-1; no clear D. This CDR3 has 17 amino acids. V shed 5 bases and J shed 1 base, with 23 bases lying between them. The V gene's germline CDR1 is GTSNPN and CDR2 SVGIG (reference sequence). CDR3 sequence (DNA): TGTGCCTGGGAACCGTCCGATGCGCATTGGGGGAACACTGAAGCTTTCTTT. It specifies CAWEPSDAHWGNTEAFF.

This rearrangement joins TRBV5-6 to TRBJ1-5, with a tentative D call TRBD1 (5 bases). The CDR3 covers 15 residues. Per the germline V gene, CDR1 is SGHDT and CDR2 is YYEEEE. Trimming cost V 2 bases and J 4 bases, with 13 bases left between them. CDR3 sequence: CASSLKGARNQPQHF. For the CDR3, the DNA is TGTGCCAGCAGCTTAAAAGGGGCGCGGAATCAGCCCCAGCATTTT.

This clonotype was picked up many times. The V gene is TRBV12-5, the J gene TRBJ2-1; 12 bases agree with TRBD2. Per germline, CDR1 LGHNT and CDR2 FRNRAP. V shed 0 bases and J 5 bases; nucleotides not matched to a gene: 5. This CDR3 region has 17 residues. CDR3 sequence: CASGLVLAGGLHNEQFF. In nucleotides, the CDR3 is TGTGCTAGTGGTTTGGTCCTAGCGGGAGGGCTCCACAATGAGCAGTTCTTC.

This rearrangement joins TRBV28 to TRBJ2-3, with 7 bases aligning to TRBD1. The CDR3 covers 15 residues. Trimming removed 3 bases from V and 0 bases from J; junction bases left unmatched: 3. Germline V CDR1 and CDR2: MDHEN, SYDVKM. The CDR3 reads CASSLGTVSTDTQYF. The CDR3, as DNA: TGTGCCAGCAGTTTGGGGACAGTAAGCACAGATACGCAGTATTTT.

Only a few counts were recorded for this clonotype. The chain carries TRBV18 and TRBJ2-3; D tentatively reads TRBD1 or TRBD2 (5 bases each). The germline V gene has CDR1 KGHSH and CDR2 LQKENI. The CDR3 contains 16 residues. V lost 6 bases and J 1 base, leaving 17 bases between the germline ends. The CDR3: CASSPGTFPGTDTQYF. CDR3 DNA sequence: TGTGCCAGCTCGCCGGGGACCTTCCCTGGCACAGATACGCAGTATTTT.

This clonotype appeared many times. J is TRBJ2-3 and V is TRBV20-1, with TRBD2 matching over 10 bases. V dropped 7 bases and J dropped 2; count of bases not matched to a gene: 3. This CDR3 spans 13 amino acids. CDR1 and CDR2 (germline): DFQATT, SNEGSKA (reference sequence). The CDR3 loop is CSESGRVTDTQYF. In nucleotides, the CDR3 is TGCAGTGAGAGCGGGAGGGTCACAGATACGCAGTATTTT.

Points on this clonotype: Just one base apart from a much larger clone, this may be a read error. The genes are TRBV3-1 and TRBJ1-5; D remains unclear. CDR1 and CDR2 (germline): LGHDT, YNNKEL (reference sequence). The CDR3 spans 13 residues. V dropped 1 base and J dropped 4 bases, with 5 bases sitting between them. CDR3 region: CASSQVENQPQHF. The CDR3 DNA is TGTGCCAGCAGCCAAGTCGAGAATCAGCCCCAGCATTTT.

This clonotype turned up a few times. The J gene is TRBJ1-2, the V gene TRBV9; 9 bases align to TRBD1. Germline assignment: CDR1 SGDLS and CDR2 YYNGEE. This CDR3 is built from 16 residues. The V segment lost 4 bases and the J segment 4 bases; nucleotides outside the gene matches: 11. CDR3 sequence: CASSPDTGGRVYGYTF. The DNA of the CDR3 is TGTGCCAGCAGCCCAGACACAGGGGGCCGGGTCTATGGCTACACCTTC. Using reference TRBV9 and TRBJ1-2 for the parts outside the CDR3, the full variable domain is DSGVTQTPKHLITATGQRVTLRCSPRSGDLSVYWYQQSLDQGLQFLIQYYNGEERAKGNILERFSAQQFPDLHSELNLSSLELGDSALYFCASSPDTGGRVYGYTFGSGTRLTVV.